Listed below are T cell receptor beta chains from one sample, sequenced in a study of cytomegalovirus exposure and HLA in healthy donors. Generated by immunoSEQ multiplex PCR, the TCRdb table keeps only in-frame clones and is missing some. The sample has over 150,000 clones, approximately 80% seen once. Sample: PBMCs. These receptors all come from a middle-aged woman in good health and CMV-seronegative. Both conserved end residues are part of each CDR3. A D gene is named only where the DNA matches it firmly. Rows give clone size only sometimes, using once, few, many, or a class for an expanded clone.

size: .
V: TRBV6-5
J: TRBJ1-2
D: TRBD1
CDR3: CASSTGGAQYGYTF
DNA: TGTGCCAGCAGTACAGGGGGCGCTCAATATGGCTACACCTTC

size: .
V: TRBV14
J: TRBJ2-5
D: .
CDR3: CASSQARTATGETQYF
DNA: TGTGCCAGCAGCCAGGCCCGGACAGCGACGGGAGAGACCCAGTACTTC

size: .
V: TRBV6-5
J: TRBJ2-3
D: .
CDR3: CASSYLLGGTDTQYF
DNA: TGTGCCAGCAGTTATCTGCTCGGGGGCACAGATACGCAGTATTTT

size: .
V: TRBV6-5
J: TRBJ2-7
D: .
CDR3: CASSKQGHSYEQYF
DNA: TGTGCCAGCAGTAAACAGGGCCACTCCTACGAGCAGTACTTC

size: once
V: TRBV2
J: TRBJ1-1
D: TRBD1
CDR3: CASLSGTGNAEAFF
DNA: TGTGCCAGCCTATCCGGGACAGGGAACGCTGAAGCTTTCTTT

size: .
V: TRBV6-5
J: TRBJ1-1
D: .
CDR3: CASSSRPGTEAFF
DNA: TGTGCCAGCAGTTCTAGGCCGGGGACTGAAGCTTTCTTT

size: .
V: TRBV28
J: TRBJ2-7
D: TRBD1
CDR3: CASSFPGQGNYEQYF
DNA: TGTGCCAGCAGTTTCCCGGGACAGGGGAACTACGAGCAGTACTTC

size: .
V: TRBV5-4
J: TRBJ2-2
D: TRBD1
CDR3: CASSGGTGHGELFF
DNA: TGTGCCAGCAGCGGGGGGACAGGGCACGGGGAGCTGTTTTTT

size: .
V: TRBV6-5
J: TRBJ2-7
D: TRBD1
CDR3: CASSTMTGGAYEQYF
DNA: TGTGCCAGCAGCACAATGACAGGGGGGGCCTACGAGCAGTACTTC

size: .
V: TRBV5-1
J: TRBJ1-1
D: TRBD1
CDR3: CASSSYADRVKTEAFF
DNA: TGCGCCAGCAGCTCTTATGCAGACAGGGTAAAGACTGAAGCTTTCTTT

size: .
V: TRBV2
J: TRBJ1-1
D: .
CDR3: CASSVTVLDTEAFF
DNA: TGTGCCAGCAGTGTAACTGTTTTAGACACTGAAGCTTTCTTT

size: .
V: TRBV27
J: TRBJ2-5
D: TRBD2
CDR3: CASSFAGVGRDGETQYF
DNA: TGTGCCAGCAGTTTCGCGGGGGTAGGGCGGGATGGTGAGACCCAGTACTTC

size: .
V: TRBV19
J: TRBJ1-1
D: .
CDR3: CASSMAGGGTEAFF
DNA: TGTGCCAGTAGTATGGCCGGGGGGGGGACTGAAGCTTTCTTT

size: .
V: TRBV28
J: TRBJ1-5
D: TRBD1
CDR3: CASTQGQTNQPQHF
DNA: TGTGCCAGCACCCAGGGACAGACAAATCAGCCCCAGCATTTT

size: once
V: TRBV5-1
J: TRBJ2-3
D: .
CDR3: CASSNLVDTDTQYF
DNA: TGCGCCAGCAGCAACCTAGTAGACACAGATACGCAGTATTTT

size: .
V: TRBV14
J: TRBJ1-4
D: .
CDR3: CASSRLTGRFNVEKLFF
DNA: TGTGCCAGCAGTCGGTTGACCGGGAGATTCAATGTAGAAAAACTGTTTTTT

size: .
V: TRBV7-8
J: TRBJ2-1
D: TRBD2
CDR3: CASSRTSGAYNEQFF
DNA: TGTGCCAGCAGTCGGACTAGCGGAGCCTACAATGAGCAGTTCTTC

size: once
V: TRBV7-9
J: TRBJ1-4
D: .
CDR3: CASSLATREQSEKLFF
DNA: TGTGCCAGCAGCTTAGCAACTCGGGAGCAGTCTGAAAAACTGTTTTTT

size: .
V: TRBV28
J: TRBJ2-7
D: TRBD1
CDR3: CASRRQGLEQYF
DNA: TGTGCCAGCCGGAGACAGGGATTGGAGCAGTACTTC

size: .
V: TRBV7-9
J: TRBJ2-1
D: TRBD2
CDR3: CASSPRGSSGRDNEQFF
DNA: TGTGCCAGCAGCCCAAGAGGTTCTAGCGGGAGAGATAATGAGCAGTTCTTC

size: .
V: TRBV10-2
J: TRBJ1-2
D: .
CDR3: CASSDLKGAQGGYTF
DNA: TGCGCCAGCAGTGACTTAAAAGGGGCGCAGGGTGGCTACACCTTC

size: .
V: TRBV28
J: TRBJ1-2
D: .
CDR3: CASSPAPGRLGYTF
DNA: TGTGCCAGCAGCCCGGCCCCGGGTCGGCTTGGCTACACCTTC

size: .
V: TRBV10-3
J: TRBJ1-1
D: .
CDR3: CAISVETEAFF
DNA: TGTGCCATCAGTGTGGAGACGGAAGCTTTCTTT

size: .
V: TRBV7-9
J: TRBJ1-2
D: .
CDR3: CASSAGSNYGYTF
DNA: TGTGCCAGCAGCGCTGGCTCAAACTATGGCTACACCTTC

size: few
V: TRBV9
J: TRBJ2-3
D: TRBD2
CDR3: CASSVERDTDTQYF
DNA: TGTGCCAGCAGCGTGGAGCGGGACACAGATACGCAGTATTTT

size: .
V: TRBV20-1
J: TRBJ2-1
D: .
CDR3: CSALGREQFF
DNA: TGCAGTGCCCTCGGCAGGGAACAGTTCTTC